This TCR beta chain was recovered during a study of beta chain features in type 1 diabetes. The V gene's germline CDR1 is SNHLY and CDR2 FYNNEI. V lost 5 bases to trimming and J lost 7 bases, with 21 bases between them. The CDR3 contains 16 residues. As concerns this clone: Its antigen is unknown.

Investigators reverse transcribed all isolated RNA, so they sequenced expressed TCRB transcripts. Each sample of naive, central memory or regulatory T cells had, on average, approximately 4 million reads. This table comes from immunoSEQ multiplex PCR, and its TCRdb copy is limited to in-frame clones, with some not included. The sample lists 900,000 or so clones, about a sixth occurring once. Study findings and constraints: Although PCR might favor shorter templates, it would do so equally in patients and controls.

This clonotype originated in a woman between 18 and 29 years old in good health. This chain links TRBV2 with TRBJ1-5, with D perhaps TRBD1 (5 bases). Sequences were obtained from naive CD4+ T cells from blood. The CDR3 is CASSKNSRANGQPQHF. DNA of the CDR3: TGTGCCAGCAGTAAGAACAGCAGGGCAAATGGCCAGCCCCAGCATTTT.